The T cell receptor beta chain described here comes from a study of blood T cell repertoires in COVID-19. Turning to the study itself: Material from acute and convalescent COVID-19 was sourced from the United States, Italy and Spain. PBMCs, B-cell-depleted T cells, or T cells were the source of the cDNA or gDNA that made up the material.

Generated by immunoSEQ multiplex PCR, the TCRdb table keeps only in-frame clones and is missing some. The data show 350,000 to 450,000 clones, with 85% to 90% seen just once and approximately 1.5% held by the top ten. CDR3 length equals 16 residues. V shed 4 bases, J shed 3 bases, and the junction held 3 bases outside the gene matches. In germline, CDR1 is ENHRY, CDR2 SYGVKD. Participant ages covered about 18 to 89 years across about two dozen US areas. Cohort placement rested on clinical history that participants reported themselves. The genes are TRBV10-3 and TRBJ2-1, with 13 bases fitting TRBD2. Input material: PBMCs or T cells enriched from blood (not recorded which). The clonotype was recovered from a woman aged 30 to 39 who had recovered from COVID-19. As DNA, the CDR3 is TGTGCCATCAGTGGGGGACTAGCGGGATACTACAATGAGCAGTTCTTC. Encoded protein: CAISGGLAGYYNEQFF.